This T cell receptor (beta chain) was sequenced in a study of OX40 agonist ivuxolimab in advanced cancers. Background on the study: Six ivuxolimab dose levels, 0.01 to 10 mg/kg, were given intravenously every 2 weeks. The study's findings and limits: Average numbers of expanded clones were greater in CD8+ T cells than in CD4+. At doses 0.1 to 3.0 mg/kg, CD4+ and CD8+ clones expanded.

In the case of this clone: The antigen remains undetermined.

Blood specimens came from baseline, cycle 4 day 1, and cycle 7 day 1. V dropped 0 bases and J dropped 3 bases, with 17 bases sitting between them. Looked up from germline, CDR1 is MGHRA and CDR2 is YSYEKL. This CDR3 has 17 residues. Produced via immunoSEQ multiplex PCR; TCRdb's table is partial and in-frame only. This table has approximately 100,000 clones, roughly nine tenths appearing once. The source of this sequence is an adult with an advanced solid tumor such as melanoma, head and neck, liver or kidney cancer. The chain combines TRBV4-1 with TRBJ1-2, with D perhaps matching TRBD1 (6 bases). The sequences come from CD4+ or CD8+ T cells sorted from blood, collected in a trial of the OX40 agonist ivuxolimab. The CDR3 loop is CASSQDGGGGNDYGYTF. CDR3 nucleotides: TGCGCCAGCAGCCAAGACGGCGGGGGCGGGAACGACTATGGCTACACCTTC.